The rows below give T cell receptor beta chains drawn from one sample of a study of CD8+CD57+ T cells in acquired aplastic anemia. TCRdb reprocessed the reads via MiXCR and lists one record per CDR3 protein. The sample lists under 200,000 distinct CDR3 sequences, about half occurring once. Material: sorted CD4+, CD8+, or CD8+CD57+ T cells (not recorded which) from PBMCs. These receptors were collected from a human donor with aplastic anemia. The CDR3 runs from the conserved cysteine through the conserved F or W. The order of the fields is J gene, V gene, clone size, D gene, CDR3 protein, CDR3 DNA. A D gene is named only where the DNA matches it firmly. Size values are once, few and many counts, or a class for expanded clones, and some rows have none.

TRBJ2-3	TRBV7-2	-	-	CASSPTGNTQYF	TGTGCCAGCAGCCCGACAGGAAATACGCAGTATTTT
TRBJ2-7	TRBV7-9	many	TRBD2	CASSLALAGTSYEQYF	TGTGCCAGCAGCTTAGCGCTAGCGGGAACCTCCTACGAGCAGTACTTC
TRBJ2-7	TRBV2	once	TRBD2	CASSVSGGSSF	TGTGCCAGCAGTGTTAGCGGGGGGTCATCATTC
TRBJ1-1	TRBV7-2	-	-	CASSSKHAMSTEAFF	TGTGCCAGCAGCTCGAAACACGCGATGAGCACTGAAGCCTTCTTT
TRBJ2-1	TRBV15	-	-	CATSKGSSSYNEQFF	TGTGCCACCAGCAAGGGATCGAGCTCCTACAATGAGCAGTTCTTC
TRBJ1-1	TRBV29-1	-	-	CSVEDTGMVTEAFF	TGCAGCGTTGAGGACACGGGGATGGTCACTGAAGCTTTCTTT
TRBJ2-1	TRBV19	-	TRBD2	CASSITSGDIEQFF	TGTGCCAGTAGTATTACTAGCGGGGACATTGAGCAGTTCTTC
TRBJ1-1	TRBV29-1	-	-	CGIVRASQAEAFF	TGCGGCATTGTTAGGGCCTCCCAGGCGGAAGCTTTCTTT
TRBJ1-2	TRBV7-9	once	-	CASSLESPRLYGYTF	TGTGCCAGCAGCTTAGAATCCCCGAGACTCTATGGCTACACCTTC
TRBJ1-5	TRBV20-1	-	-	CSAKPGPGSNQPQHF	TGCAGTGCTAAACCGGGCCCGGGGAGCAATCAGCCCCAGCATTTT
TRBJ2-2	TRBV6-1	many	-	CASSMGENTGELFF	TGTGCCAGCAGTATGGGAGAGAACACCGGGGAGCTGTTTTTT
TRBJ1-2	TRBV10-3	once	-	CAISGNDARSYTF	TGTGCCATCAGTGGGAACGACGCAAGAAGCTACACCTTC
TRBJ1-2	TRBV20-1	few	-	CSARPAGHYGYTF	TGCAGTGCTAGACCGGCGGGTCACTATGGCTACACCTTC
TRBJ2-6	TRBV6-2/TRBV6-3	many	-	CARGHRSSGANVLTF	TGTGCCAGGGGACACAGGAGCTCTGGGGCCAACGTCCTGACTTTC
TRBJ2-1	TRBV25-1	-	-	CASSLSKGWGGWNEQFF	TGTGCCAGCAGTTTATCTAAGGGCTGGGGCGGGTGGAATGAGCAGTTCTTC
TRBJ1-1	TRBV12-3/TRBV12-4	many	-	CASVTQGNTEAFF	TGTGCCAGCGTCACCCAGGGGAACACTGAAGCTTTCTTT
TRBJ2-5	TRBV2	-	TRBD2	CASRGGGLAGNQETQYF	TGTGCCAGCAGGGGAGGGGGGCTAGCGGGGAACCAAGAGACCCAGTACTTC
TRBJ1-3	TRBV10-3	-	-	CAISESGGSGNTIYF	TGTGCCATCAGTGAGTCTGGGGGATCTGGAAACACCATATATTTT
TRBJ2-3	TRBV2	-	-	CASSVEGLGGDTQYF	TGTGCCAGCAGCGTAGAAGGGTTGGGGGGAGATACGCAGTATTTT
TRBJ2-5	TRBV19	-	-	CASSINFGGGGETQYF	TGTGCCAGTAGTATTAATTTCGGGGGCGGGGGAGAGACCCAGTACTTC
TRBJ1-6	TRBV12-5	many	TRBD1	CASGPRTGGTPLHF	TGTGCTAGTGGTCCCCGGACAGGGGGAACACCCCTCCACTTT
TRBJ1-5	TRBV7-2	many	-	CASSLVLRNGNQPQHF	TGTGCCAGCAGCTTAGTGCTACGCAACGGCAATCAGCCCCAGCATTTT
TRBJ1-1	TRBV7-6	-	TRBD1	CASSSGTGGTEAFF	TGTGCCAGCAGCTCCGGGACAGGGGGAACTGAAGCTTTCTTT
TRBJ1-5	TRBV15	few	TRBD1	CATSVGGTDGDQHF	TGTGCCACCAGCGTAGGGGGGACAGATGGCGACCAGCATTTT
TRBJ1-4	TRBV15	-	-	CATSRDQGEKLFF	TGTGCCACCAGCAGGGATCAGGGTGAAAAACTGTTTTTT
TRBJ2-7	TRBV11-2	-	-	CASSLVPQGITYEQYF	TGTGCCAGCAGCTTAGTTCCCCAGGGGATAACCTACGAGCAGTACTTC
TRBJ1-2	TRBV20-1	-	TRBD1	CSADSGTVNYGYTF	TGCAGTGCTGATTCCGGGACAGTTAACTATGGCTACACCTTC
TRBJ2-1	TRBV6-2/TRBV6-3	few	TRBD2	CASSYELAGGSNEQFF	TGTGCCAGCAGTTACGAACTAGCGGGAGGGAGCAATGAGCAGTTCTTC
TRBJ1-1	TRBV11-2	many	-	CASSSQGGLMNTEAFF	TGTGCCAGCAGCTCCCAAGGGGGACTGATGAACACTGAAGCTTTCTTT
TRBJ2-7	TRBV9	-	-	CASSVGGDSSYEQYF	TGTGCCAGCAGCGTAGGGGGGGACAGCTCCTACGAGCAGTACTTC
TRBJ1-2	TRBV11-1	once	-	CASSLIAGSNYGYTF	TGTGCCAGCAGCTTAATCGCAGGGAGTAACTATGGCTACACCTTC
TRBJ1-2	TRBV4-2	many	TRBD1	CASSQVTGESSYTF	TGTGCCAGCAGCCAAGTGACAGGGGAAAGTAGCTACACCTTC
TRBJ1-2	TRBV10-2	many	TRBD1	CASSESKDRGYGYTF	TGCGCCAGCAGTGAGTCAAAGGACAGGGGATATGGCTACACCTTC
TRBJ2-5	TRBV5-4	many	-	CASSPEGGLETQYF	TGTGCCAGCAGCCCGGAGGGGGGGCTAGAGACCCAGTACTTC
TRBJ2-1	TRBV19	-	TRBD1	CAGRRDRVDNEQFF	TGTGCCGGTCGACGGGACAGGGTGGACAATGAGCAGTTCTTC
TRBJ1-1	TRBV12-3/TRBV12-4	many	-	CASSLVGHAEAFF	TGTGCCAGCAGTTTAGTCGGACACGCTGAAGCTTTCTTT
TRBJ1-2	TRBV24-1	-	-	CATSDPAATDEDGYTF	TGTGCCACCAGTGATCCAGCCGCTACAGATGAGGATGGCTACACCTTC
TRBJ1-2	TRBV15	-	-	CATSRGGRGGANYGYTF	TGTGCCACCAGCAGAGGAGGGAGGGGGGGGGCTAACTATGGCTACACCTTC
TRBJ2-7	TRBV11-2	many	-	CASSSFYEQYF	TGTGCCAGCAGCTCCTTTTACGAGCAGTACTTC
TRBJ2-3	TRBV10-3	-	TRBD2	CASSLAGRARFRGDTQYF	TGTGCCAGCAGTTTGGCGGGGAGGGCCCGGTTTAGAGGAGATACGCAGTATTTT
TRBJ2-7	TRBV19	few	-	CASGTEANRGEQYF	TGTGCCAGCGGGACCGAGGCTAACCGGGGCGAGCAGTACTTC
TRBJ1-4	TRBV4-3	-	TRBD1	CASSQDPGQGGEKLFF	TGCGCCAGCAGCCAAGATCCAGGACAGGGGGGAGAAAAACTGTTTTTT
TRBJ2-5	TRBV5-4	few	-	CASSQEETQHF	TGTGCCAGCAGTCAAGAAGAGACCCAGCACTTC
TRBJ2-3	TRBV25-1	-	-	CASSELVKADTQYF	TGTGCCAGCAGTGAACTAGTCAAAGCAGATACGCAGTATTTT
TRBJ1-2	TRBV19	-	-	CASRGDRRGYGYTF	TGTGCCAGTAGGGGTGACAGGAGGGGCTATGGCTACACCTTC
TRBJ1-3	TRBV7-8	many	-	CASSPLESLSGNTIYF	TGTGCCAGCAGCCCTCTTGAAAGCCTCTCTGGAAACACCATATATTTT
TRBJ2-3	TRBV20-1	-	TRBD1	CSARGEGTGETDTQYF	TGCAGTGCTAGAGGAGAGGGGACAGGGGAGACAGATACGCAGTATTTT
TRBJ2-3	TRBV7-8	-	TRBD2	CASSSSGENTDTQYF	TGTGCCAGCAGCTCCAGCGGGGAGAACACAGATACACAGTATTTT
TRBJ1-1	TRBV19	many	TRBD1	CASIPTGRGSEAFF	TGTGCCAGTATCCCGACAGGGAGGGGCTCTGAAGCTTTCTTT
TRBJ2-5	TRBV24-1	-	-	CATRGPGETQYF	TGTGCCACCAGAGGGCCTGGGGAGACCCAGTACTTC
TRBJ2-7	TRBV30	-	-	CAWSAGRIYEQYF	TGTGCCTGGAGTGCAGGGAGGATCTACGAGCAGTACTTC
TRBJ1-2	TRBV29-1	-	-	CSAVRGGYGYTF	TGCAGCGCGGTGCGTGGGGGCTATGGCTACACCTTC
TRBJ1-6	TRBV24-1	-	-	CATQQQGASPLHF	TGTGCCACTCAGCAACAGGGTGCTTCACCCCTCCACTTT
TRBJ2-7	TRBV7-9	-	TRBD2	CASSFGTSTEQYF	TGTGCCAGCAGCTTCGGGACTAGTACCGAGCAGTACTTC
TRBJ1-2	TRBV6-1	medium-sized	-	CASSPGVLYGYTF	TGTGCCAGCAGCCCCGGGGTCCTCTATGGCTACACCTTC
TRBJ1-5	TRBV5-1	-	-	CASSLGQPDQPQHF	TGCGCCAGCAGCTTGGGACAGCCTGATCAGCCCCAGCATTTT
TRBJ2-7	TRBV9	many	-	CASSARQGGPYEQYF	TGTGCCAGCAGCGCCCGACAGGGAGGGCCCTACGAGCAGTACTTC
TRBJ1-2	TRBV20-1	many	-	CSARVAREVYGYTF	TGCAGTGCTAGAGTAGCCAGGGAGGTCTATGGCTACACCTTC
TRBJ2-7	TRBV9	-	TRBD1	CASSEGQGISYEQYF	TGTGCCAGCAGCGAGGGACAGGGAATATCCTACGAGCAGTACTTC
TRBJ1-6	TRBV12-3/TRBV12-4	many	TRBD1	CASRPAGTGVSPLHF	TGTGCCAGCAGGCCAGCTGGGACAGGGGTTTCACCCCTCCACTTT